This T cell receptor beta chain was captured in a study of blood T cell repertoires in COVID-19. Across the study: Samples came from the United States, Italy and Spain, spanning acute and convalescent COVID-19. In each case, the material was cDNA or gDNA derived from T cells, B-cell-depleted T cells, or PBMCs.

The table came from immunoSEQ multiplex PCR; TCRdb's copy has only in-frame clones and leaves some out. The sample has about 130,000 clones; 85% are singletons. This TCR was recovered from a man at least 80 years old with active or convalescent COVID-19. The sample was peripheral blood.

CDR3 sequence (DNA): TGTGCCAGCTCACCAAATTCACAGGGGCCTAACTATGGCTACACCTTC. This encodes CASSPNSQGPNYGYTF. This chain connects TRBV18 to TRBJ1-2; 7 positions agree with TRBD1. The CDR3 loop spans 16 amino acids. The junction had 6 bases not matched to a gene; V was cut back by 2 bases and J by 0 bases. Germline values: CDR1 KGHSH, CDR2 LQKENI. Using reference TRBV18 and TRBJ1-2 for the parts outside the CDR3, the full variable domain is NAGVMQNPRHLVRRRGQEARLRCSPMKGHSHVYWYRQLPEEGLKFMVYLQKENIIDESGMPKERFSAEFPKEGPSILRIQQVVRGDSAAYFCASSPNSQGPNYGYTFGSGTRLTVV.